The 21 T cell receptor beta chains in this list originate from one sample, sequenced in a study of T cells in Graves' hyperthyroidism and ophthalmopathy. There were TCR beta CDR3 regions amplified from RNA transcripts. Using the HTBI primer set, a first-round RT-PCR was run on the TCR CDR3. TCRdb processed the multiplex PCR reads anew with MiXCR; each CDR3 protein has one entry. The data hold around 690,000 distinct CDR3 sequences, with around 20% observed a single time. The sample taken for sequencing was blood. Receptor source: a man younger than 40 with Graves' ophthalmopathy.

The V call is TRBV7-3, the J call TRBJ1-2; 7 positions agree with TRBD1. This CDR3 has 13 amino acids. Per the germline V gene, CDR1 is SGHTA and CDR2 is FQGTGA. Trimming removed 4 bases from V and 6 bases from J; junction bases left unmatched: 5. The CDR3 region is CASSSTGADGYTF. DNA of the CDR3: TGTGCCAGCAGCTCTACAGGGGCGGATGGCTACACCTTC.

This clonotype was counted many times. The J gene is TRBJ1-6, the V gene TRBV6-1, with D possibly matching TRBD1 (6 bases). The ends were cut back, 6 bases at V and 7 bases at J, with 19 bases in the middle. CDR3 length: 16 amino acids. The germline gives CDR1 MNHNS, CDR2 SASEGT. CDR3 DNA: TGTGCCAGCAGCCCGACCCCAGGGGCTGGGAATTCACCCCTCCACTTT. This sequence encodes CASSPTPGAGNSPLHF.

The J gene is TRBJ2-1, the V gene TRBV7-9; D is undetermined. Trimming pared 0 bases from V and 6 bases from J, leaving 12 bases between. Germline V gene lookup returns CDR1 SEHNR and CDR2 FQNEAQ (reference sequence). The CDR3 spans 15 residues. CDR3 in amino acids: CASSLALTVLNEQFF. The CDR3 nucleotides are TGTGCCAGCAGCTTAGCGCTGACTGTCCTCAATGAGCAGTTCTTC.

In its sample, this clonotype was seen a few times. The chain joins TRBV7-9 to TRBJ1-2; possibly TRBD1 for D (5 bases). This CDR3 region has 16 residues. V was cut by 0 bases and J by 4 bases, with 15 bases left in between. Germline V gene lookup returns CDR1 SEHNR and CDR2 FQNEAQ (reference sequence). CDR3 sequence: CASSLARSGTAYGYTF. The CDR3 DNA is TGTGCCAGCAGCTTAGCGCGAAGCGGGACTGCCTATGGCTACACCTTC.

The rearrangement links TRBV6-5 to TRBJ2-7; no definite D call. Trimming pared 0 bases from V and 3 bases from J, leaving 9 bases between. The CDR3 is 14 amino acids. CDR1 is MNHEY, CDR2 SVGAGI, per germline. The DNA for the CDR3 is TGTGCCAGCAGTTACTCCCACCGGAGCTACGAGCAGTACTTC. As protein: CASSYSHRSYEQYF.

The V call is TRBV4-2, the J call TRBJ2-7, with 7 bases identical to TRBD2. Germline CDR1 reads LGHNA; CDR2 reads YNFKEQ. CDR3 size: 16 residues. With 0 bases clipped from V and 3 bases from J, the junction kept 8 bases outside the gene matches. This CDR3 is CASSQEGAGDIYEQYF. The DNA of the CDR3 is TGTGCCAGCAGCCAAGAAGGCGCGGGGGATATCTACGAGCAGTACTTC.

This clonotype came up a few times. The chain carries TRBV11-2 and TRBJ1-5; tentatively, D is TRBD1 (5 bases). V was shortened by 0 bases and J by 5 bases, with 11 bases between the two germline ends. Germline V lookup: CDR1 SGHAT, CDR2 FQNNGV. The CDR3 contains 15 residues. In nucleotides, the CDR3 is TGTGCCAGCAGCTTAGATTTGGGGGGACATCAGCCCCAGCATTTT. Its protein product is CASSLDLGGHQPQHF.

This clonotype was counted between two and nine times. V gene TRBV6-1 combines with J gene TRBJ1-1; 9 bases match TRBD1. J lost 4 bases, V lost 6 bases, and 9 bases had no gene match. The V gene's germline CDR1 is MNHNS and CDR2 SASEGT. There are 15 residues in the CDR3. CDR3 sequence reads: CASRTRTGDFTEAFF. CDR3 bases: TGTGCCAGCAGGACACGGACAGGGGATTTCACTGAAGCTTTCTTT.

This clonotype came up many times. The chain has TRBV6-6 and TRBJ2-5; 9 bases are shared with TRBD1. Per the germline V gene, CDR1 is MNHNY and CDR2 is SVGAGI (reference sequence). V gave up 2 bases and J gave up 2 bases; unmatched junction bases: 3. CDR3 length equals 15 residues. The CDR3 loop reads CASSYEQGAQETQYF. For the CDR3, the DNA is TGTGCCAGCAGTTACGAACAGGGGGCACAAGAGACCCAGTACTTC.

The table lists this clonotype with many counts. The genes are TRBV20-1 and TRBJ2-1; TRBD1 matches at 12 bases. V trimming: 2 bases; J trimming: 6 bases; junction bases outside the gene matches: 2. Germline CDR1 reads DFQATT; CDR2 reads SNEGSKA (reference sequence). This CDR3 contains 14 residues. The CDR3 bases are TGCAGTGCTAGATGGGACAGGGGGCGCAATGAGCAGTTCTTC. It specifies CSARWDRGRNEQFF.

This chain uses TRBV27 with TRBJ2-1; the match to TRBD2 covers 11 bases. Trimming took 5 bases from V and 10 from J; bases not matched to a gene: 7. The germline CDR1 and CDR2 sequences are MNHEY and SMNVEV (reference sequence). This CDR3 is built from 14 residues. The CDR3 region is CASSLMTSGVEQFF. For the CDR3, the DNA is TGTGCCAGCAGTCTCATGACTAGCGGGGTCGAGCAGTTCTTC.

In this sample, this clonotype turned up many times. The DNA of the CDR3 is TGTGCCAGCAGCTTCCGCAGGACTGACTACGAGCAGTACTTC. Protein product: CASSFRRTDYEQYF. V gene TRBV7-8 combines with J gene TRBJ2-7; possible D gene TRBD2, 5 bases. The CDR3 covers 14 residues. The V and J ends lost 3 bases and 3 bases respectively, with 12 bases between them. Germline CDR1 and CDR2: SGHVS and FQNEAQ.

This clonotype was counted at least ten times. The chain employs TRBV12-3 or TRBV12-4 and TRBJ1-1; D remains ambiguous. This CDR3 contains 11 residues. The ends were cut back, 3 bases at V and 8 bases at J, with 7 bases in the middle. CDR3 sequence: CASSFGLEAFF. The CDR3 DNA sequence: TGTGCCAGCAGTTTCGGTTTAGAAGCTTTCTTT.

This clonotype was found a few times. The CDR3 spells CASSKRILGDTQYF. The CDR3 DNA follows: TGTGCCAGCAGCAAGCGGATATTGGGAGATACGCAGTATTTT. The gene calls are TRBV5-6 and TRBJ2-3, with D perhaps matching TRBD2 (5 bases). The V and J ends lost 4 bases and 5 bases respectively, with 14 bases between them. The CDR3 contains 14 residues. Germline CDR1 and CDR2: SGHDT and YYEEEE.

J is TRBJ2-7 and V is TRBV7-8; TRBD2 matches at 9 bases. Germline-derived CDR1 and CDR2 are SGHVS and FQNEAQ. Unmatched junction bases numbered 8, after V lost 3 bases and J lost 2 bases. The CDR3 spans 16 residues. Here the CDR3 DNA reads TGTGCCAGCAGCTTCCTAGCGGGGACAGACCCCTACGAGCAGTACTTC. This encodes CASSFLAGTDPYEQYF.

The V call is TRBV20-1, the J call TRBJ2-7; 7 positions agree with TRBD1. The J segment lost 6 bases and the V segment lost 3 bases, leaving 5 bases of the junction unmatched. The CDR3 runs to 12 residues. Germline V gene sequence: CDR1 DFQATT, CDR2 SNEGSKA (reference sequence). For the CDR3, the DNA is TGCAGTGCTAGGCGACAGGGTTTCGAGCAGTACTTC. It specifies CSARRQGFEQYF.

This clonotype has more than one count but fewer than ten. The rearrangement links TRBV2 to TRBJ2-5, with TRBD1 matching 11 bases. Looked up from germline, CDR1 is SNHLY and CDR2 is FYNNEI. The CDR3 totals 14 residues. V was clipped by 4 bases and J by 7 bases; unmatched bases: 5. The CDR3 loop is CASSGGQGAGTQYF. The CDR3 bases are TGTGCCAGCAGTGGAGGACAGGGGGCAGGGACCCAGTACTTC.

The CDR3 bases are TGTGCCAGCAGCCCCAGGACAGGGGTTACCGGGGAGCTGTTTTTT. Its translation: CASSPRTGVTGELFF. The chain has TRBV9 and TRBJ2-2; 9 nucleotides align to TRBD1. CDR3 length: 15 residues. V dropped 4 bases and J dropped 5; count of bases not matched to a gene: 6. Per the germline V gene, CDR1 is SGDLS and CDR2 is YYNGEE.

The table lists this clonotype with a few counts. The V call is TRBV7-9, the J call TRBJ1-1; 8 bases are shared with TRBD1. In germline, CDR1 is SEHNR, CDR2 FQNEAQ (reference sequence). The CDR3 is 15 amino acids. V gave up 5 bases and J gave up 0 bases; unmatched junction bases: 5. The CDR3, as DNA: TGTGCCAGCAGCGTATTACAGGGGGTGAACACTGAAGCTTTCTTT. Protein sequence: CASSVLQGVNTEAFF.

The chain is built from TRBV27 and TRBJ1-1; D gene uncertain. The CDR3 runs to 13 residues. Deletions cut 2 bases from V and 3 bases from J, with 7 bases between. Germline lookup yields CDR1 MNHEY and CDR2 SMNVEV (reference sequence). The CDR3, as DNA: TGTGCCAGCAGTTTAGGGGTGCACACTGAAGCTTTCTTT. Translating gives CASSLGVHTEAFF.

A few counts support this clonotype. The V gene is TRBV12-3 or TRBV12-4, the J gene TRBJ1-3; the D gene is possibly TRBD1 (6 bases). The CDR3 spans 15 residues. With 4 bases removed from V and 4 bases from J, the gap between germline ends came to 14 bases. CDR3 residues: CASSSRGPEGNTIYF. Written as DNA, the CDR3 is TGTGCCAGCAGTTCTCGGGGGCCTGAGGGAAACACCATATATTTT.